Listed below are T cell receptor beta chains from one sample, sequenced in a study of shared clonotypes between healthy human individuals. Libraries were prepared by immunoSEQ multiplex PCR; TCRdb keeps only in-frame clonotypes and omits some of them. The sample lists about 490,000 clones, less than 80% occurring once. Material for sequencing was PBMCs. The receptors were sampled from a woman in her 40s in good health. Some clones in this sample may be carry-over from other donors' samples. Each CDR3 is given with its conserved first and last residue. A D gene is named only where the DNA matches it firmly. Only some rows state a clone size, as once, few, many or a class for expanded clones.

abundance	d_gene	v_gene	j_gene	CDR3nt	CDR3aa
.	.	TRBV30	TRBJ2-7	TGTGCCTGGAGTGTATCCCTCATCTCCTACGAGCAGTACTTC	CAWSVSLISYEQYF
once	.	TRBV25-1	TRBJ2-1	TGTGCCAGCAGATCCCCGTGGTTGGGAAAGCAGTTCTTC	CASRSPWLGKQFF
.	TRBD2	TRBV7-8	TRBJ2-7	TGTGCCAGCAACCCTACTCGGACTAGCCCCTACGAGCAGTACTTC	CASNPTRTSPYEQYF
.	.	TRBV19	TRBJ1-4	TGTGCCAGTAGTCTCAATCCGCCGGGCGAAAAACTGTTTTTT	CASSLNPPGEKLFF
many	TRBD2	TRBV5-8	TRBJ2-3	TGTGCCAGCAGCTCCCTAGCGGGATTCACAGATACGCAGTATTTT	CASSSLAGFTDTQYF
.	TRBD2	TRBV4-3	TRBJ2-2	TGCGCCAGCAGCCAAAGGACTAGATTCACCGGGGAGCTGTTTTTT	CASSQRTRFTGELFF
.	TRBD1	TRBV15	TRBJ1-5	TGTGCCACCAGCAGAGGGGACAGAACCGATCAGCCCCAGCATTTT	CATSRGDRTDQPQHF
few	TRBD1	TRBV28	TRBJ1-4	TGTGCCAGCAGTTCATTCCTACAGGGGGCGGTTGAAAAACTGTTTTTT	CASSSFLQGAVEKLFF
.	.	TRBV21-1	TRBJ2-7	TGTGCCAGCAGCTCGTCCGGGACAGAATACGAGCAGTACTTC	CASSSSGTEYEQYF
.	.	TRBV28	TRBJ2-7	TGTGCCAGCAGTCTCCCGGCAGGTATGGCCTACGAGCAGTACTTC	CASSLPAGMAYEQYF
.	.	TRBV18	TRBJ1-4	TGTGCCAGCTCACCACCAAGAATACCGTCCACAGAAAAACTGTTTTTT	CASSPPRIPSTEKLFF
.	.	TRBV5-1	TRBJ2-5	TGCGCCAGCAGCTTGATTCCTCAAGAGACCCAGTACTTC	CASSLIPQETQYF
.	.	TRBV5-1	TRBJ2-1	TGCGCCAGCAGCACGACTATGGCCCTCCACAATGAGCAGTTCTTC	CASSTTMALHNEQFF
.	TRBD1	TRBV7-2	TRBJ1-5	TGTGCCAGCAGCTGGGACAGGTTGCCTCAGCCCCAGCATTTT	CASSWDRLPQPQHF
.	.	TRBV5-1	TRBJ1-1	TGCGCCAGCAGCCCGGTGGGAGGGAACACTGAAGCTTTCTTT	CASSPVGGNTEAFF
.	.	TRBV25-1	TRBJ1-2	TGTGCCAGCAGTGAACGGGGCCAGGGGCATGGCTACACCTTC	CASSERGQGHGYTF
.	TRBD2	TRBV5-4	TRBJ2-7	TGTGCCAGCAGCTCAAAGCGGGAGGGCCTCCACGAGCAGTACTTC	CASSSKREGLHEQYF
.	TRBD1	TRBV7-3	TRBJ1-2	TGTGCCAGCAGCGAGGGACAGGGGATACGGGGCTACACCTTC	CASSEGQGIRGYTF
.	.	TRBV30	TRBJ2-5	TGTGCCTGGAGTATACCACTACAGGGAAGCCAAGAGACCCAGTACTTC	CAWSIPLQGSQETQYF
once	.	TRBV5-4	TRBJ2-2	TGTGCCAGCAGCTTGTATCGGCAGGGGAACACCGGGGAGCTGTTTTTT	CASSLYRQGNTGELFF
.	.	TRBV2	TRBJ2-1	TGTGCCAGCAGTGAAAGGGTGCGTGAGCAGTTCTTC	CASSERVREQFF
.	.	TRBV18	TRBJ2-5	TGTGCCAGCTCACCCGGGTCGGCAGGGTTGGCAGAGACCCAGTACTTC	CASSPGSAGLAETQYF
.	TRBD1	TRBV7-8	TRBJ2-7	TGTGCCAGCAGTAGAACCGGGACAGGGGGCGAGCAGTACTTC	CASSRTGTGGEQYF
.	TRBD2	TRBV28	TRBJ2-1	TGTGCCAGCAGTGGGACTAGCGGGTCCTACAATGAGCAGTTCTTC	CASSGTSGSYNEQFF
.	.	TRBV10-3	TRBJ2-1	TGTGCCATCAGTGAGTCGGGAGTGTTCCAGTTCTTC	CAISESGVFQFF
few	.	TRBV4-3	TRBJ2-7	TGCGCCAGCAGCCAAGACTTGAGTTCGGGGGTCACCTCCTACGAGCAGTACTTC	CASSQDLSSGVTSYEQYF